A single sample gave rise to the 14 T cell receptor beta chains below, sequenced in a study of a mutant IDH1 vaccine in newly diagnosed glioma. TCRdb keeps only in-frame clones here, not all; method: immunoSEQ multiplex PCR. The table has fewer than 45,000 clones, approximately 90% seen once. The time point was: week 23, last vaccination. Alongside topical imiquimod, each dose of vaccine comprised 300 ug of mutant IDH1 20-mer peptide. Which antigens these TCRs recognize remains unknown. This sample comprised PBMCs, obtained from a glioma patient whose treatment included an IDH1 peptide vaccine. These receptors came from a man in his fifties with glioma.

CDR3 sequence reads: CASSTGQGLKQYF. The CDR3 region has the DNA TGCGCCAGCAGTACGGGACAGGGGCTGAAGCAGTACTTC. J is TRBJ2-7 and V is TRBV10-2; 10 bases agree with TRBD1. V was pared by 5 bases and J by 8 bases, with 6 bases of the junction left unmatched. Germline V lookup: CDR1 WSHSY, CDR2 SAAADI. CDR3 length equals 13 residues.

This chain links TRBV30 with TRBJ1-2; D is uncertain. The V end lost 6 bases, the J end lost 8 bases, and 19 bases lay between the germline ends. Germline CDR1 and CDR2: GTSNPN and SVGIG (reference sequence). CDR3 size: 13 residues. The CDR3 sequence is CACRRSGSVGYTF. The CDR3 region has the DNA TGTGCCTGCCGGCGATCGGGGAGCGTGGGCTACACCTTC.

J is TRBJ2-1 and V is TRBV4-1, with a possible D match to TRBD1 (7 bases). V lost 1 base and J 4 bases, leaving 14 bases between the germline ends. CDR3 length equals 16 residues. Per the germline V gene, CDR1 is MGHRA and CDR2 is YSYEKL. In nucleotides, the CDR3 is TGCGCCAGCAGCCAAGTGCCGGAGGGGGCATACAATGAGCAGTTCTTC. Translation: CASSQVPEGAYNEQFF.

This clone has only one observation. CDR3: CASSLEGSGGNTIYF. As DNA, the CDR3 is TGTGCCAGCAGCTTGGAGGGAAGTGGTGGAAACACCATATATTTT. The rearrangement joins TRBV5-4 to TRBJ1-3; D is undetermined. This CDR3 contains 15 residues. The germline gives CDR1 SGHNT, CDR2 YYREEE (reference sequence). V lost 0 bases, J lost 3 bases, and 10 bases lay in between.

This clone was counted once. The rearrangement joins TRBV4-3 to TRBJ2-5; 10 bases are a match to TRBD1. From germline, CDR1 is LGHNA and CDR2 YSLEER. Unmatched junction bases numbered 3, after V lost 4 bases and J lost 1 base. The CDR3 is made up of 15 amino acids. The CDR3 DNA reads as TGCGCCAGCAGCCCGGGACAGGGGCCCCAAGAGACCCAGTACTTC. Translating gives CASSPGQGPQETQYF.

This rearrangement joins TRBV19 to TRBJ2-7; a weak D match, TRBD2 (5 bases). Germline values: CDR1 LNHDA, CDR2 SQIVND (reference sequence). This CDR3 spans 11 amino acids. V was pared by 8 bases and J by 3 bases, with 8 bases between. Here the CDR3 DNA reads TGTGCCAGTCTCGGGGACTACGAGCAGTACTTC. It codes for CASLGDYEQYF.

The V and J genes are TRBV5-1 and TRBJ2-7; possible D gene TRBD2, 5 bases. V was trimmed by 0 bases and J by 0 bases, leaving 13 bases between them. This CDR3 has 16 residues. From germline, CDR1 is SGHRS and CDR2 YFSETQ. The DNA for the CDR3 is TGCGCCAGCAGCTTGGCACCCGGACGGGACTCCTACGAGCAGTACTTC. Amino acid sequence: CASSLAPGRDSYEQYF.

V gene TRBV4-1 combines with J gene TRBJ2-1; 10 bases agree with TRBD1. J was trimmed by 6 bases and V by 3 bases; bases with no gene match: 8. CDR3 length: 16 residues. In germline, CDR1 is MGHRA, CDR2 YSYEKL. CDR3: CASSQGPGQGVNEQFF. The DNA of the CDR3 is TGCGCCAGCAGCCAGGGCCCCGGACAGGGGGTCAATGAGCAGTTCTTC.

V gene TRBV5-1 combines with J gene TRBJ2-1; tentative D call: TRBD2 (5 bases). The ends were cut back, 2 bases at V and 7 bases at J, with 7 bases in the middle. Germline CDR1 and CDR2: SGHRS and YFSETQ. The CDR3 covers 12 residues. CDR3 DNA sequence: TGCGCCAGCAGCTTCGAGGGAAATGAGCAGTTCTTC. Amino acid sequence: CASSFEGNEQFF.

The chain employs TRBV4-1 and TRBJ2-7; TRBD1 is a possible D gene (5 bases). Trimming left V 3 bases short and J 7 bases short, with 19 bases between. Germline loops: CDR1 MGHRA, CDR2 YSYEKL. The CDR3 has 15 amino acids. This CDR3 is CASSQPKQEHGEQYF. The DNA for the CDR3 is TGCGCCAGCAGCCAGCCGAAACAGGAGCACGGGGAGCAGTACTTC.

The chain has TRBV11-2 and TRBJ2-1, with a possible D match to TRBD1 (6 bases). Germline values: CDR1 SGHAT, CDR2 FQNNGV. CDR3 length: 18 residues. Deletions cut 4 bases from V and 7 bases from J, with 26 bases between. The chain's CDR3 is CASSSGGSWISRGNEQFF. DNA for the CDR3: TGTGCCAGCAGCTCAGGTGGTAGTTGGATTAGTAGGGGGAATGAGCAGTTCTTC.

The rearrangement joins TRBV7-6 to TRBJ2-7; D is undetermined. Germline V gives CDR1 SGHVS, CDR2 FNYEAQ. The CDR3 sequence is 15 residues long. V lost 1 base to trimming and J lost 0 bases, with 10 bases between them. CDR3 nucleotide sequence: TGTGCCAGCAGCTTAGAGGTGGGAAGCTCCTACGAGCAGTACTTC. It is translated as CASSLEVGSSYEQYF.

This chain links TRBV14 with TRBJ1-1; the D is unclear. Germline assignment: CDR1 SGHDN and CDR2 FVKESK. The V end was cut by 0 bases, the J end by 1 base, with 9 bases between. This CDR3 spans 15 amino acids. This CDR3 reads CASSQERAANTEAFF. CDR3 bases: TGTGCCAGCAGCCAAGAACGGGCGGCGAACACTGAAGCTTTCTTT.

This rearrangement joins TRBV2 to TRBJ2-1, with D unresolved. The CDR3 sequence is 11 residues long. Germline CDR1 and CDR2: SNHLY and FYNNEI. V shed 4 bases and J shed 8 bases, with 6 bases lying between them. For the CDR3, the DNA is TGTGCCAGCAGTGGTTGGGATGAGCAGTTCTTC. This codes for CASSGWDEQFF.